This T cell receptor (beta chain) originates from a study of cytomegalovirus exposure and HLA in healthy donors. The overall study: One earlier analysis, a look at 200 million or so T cells, found around 110 million unique TCR beta sequences. Of all 380 or so donors who were genotyped, 70% to 85% belonged to the Caucasian-associated ancestry cluster.

General study results and limits: The authors listed about 170 TCR beta chains as cytomegalovirus-associated. Later analysis suggested links between common viral pathogens and several top significant clusters.

Researchers ran the PCR with 60 Vbeta and 13 Jbeta primers. The method was immunoSEQ multiplex PCR; TCRdb's version includes in-frame clones alone and lacks a portion of them. The sample has 250,000 to 350,000 clones, roughly two thirds seen once; the top ten hold under 3%. Details on this clone: The antigen remains unidentified.

The sequence was collected from a female donor in good health and CMV-seronegative. The sequenced sample consisted of PBMCs.

CDR3 protein: CASSHPLPSEQYF. The CDR3 DNA follows: TGTGCCAGCAGCCACCCTTTGCCCTCCGAGCAGTACTTC. This chain joins TRBV7-6 and TRBJ2-5, with D unclear. The better agreement between TRBJ2-7 and the DNA end casts doubt on the J call. From germline, CDR1 is SGHVS and CDR2 FNYEAQ. CDR3 size: 13 residues.